This T cell receptor (beta chain) was observed in a study of blood T cell repertoires in COVID-19. V was trimmed by 0 bases and J by 2 bases, leaving 10 bases between them. The CDR3 extends over 16 amino acids. In germline, CDR1 is LGHDT, CDR2 YNNKEL (reference sequence). Original methodology: Reference gene primer amplification in the assay estimated nucleated cell counts. The table came from immunoSEQ multiplex PCR; TCRdb's copy has only in-frame clones and leaves some out. That table is the source of V, J and clone size, and D and trimming were worked out from the DNA. The sample lists roughly 150,000 clones; roughly 90% were seen once.

The TCR sequence derives from a man in his sixties with acute or convalescent COVID-19. The V gene is TRBV3-1 (or the pseudogene TRBV3-2), the J gene TRBJ2-2, with D unresolved. The sequenced sample consisted of peripheral blood. CDR3 residues: CASSQERGVNTGELFF. DNA for the CDR3: TGTGCCAGCAGCCAAGAAAGAGGCGTTAACACCGGGGAGCTGTTTTTT.